This passage covers 28 T cell receptor beta chains from one sample sequenced in a study of blood T cell repertoires in COVID-19. The table came from immunoSEQ multiplex PCR; TCRdb's copy has only in-frame clones and leaves some out. The sample has 130,000 to 150,000 clones; 85% to 90% are singletons. The sample was peripheral blood. The origin of the receptors is a man aged 18 to 35 with COVID-19, enrolled during active disease.

The chain recombines TRBV29-1 with TRBJ2-1; TRBD2 aligns across 8 bases. CDR1 and CDR2 from the germline V gene are SQVTM and ANQGSEA. The CDR3 has 16 amino acids. The V segment lost 0 bases and the J segment 0 bases; nucleotides outside the gene matches: 4. DNA of the CDR3: TGCAGCGTTGAAGATGACAGCGGGAGCTCCTACAATGAGCAGTTCTTC. Translation gives CSVEDDSGSSYNEQFF.

This sequence joins TRBV9 and TRBJ1-5; tentatively, D is TRBD1 (6 bases). Trimming took off 2 bases at V and 6 bases at J, with 12 bases between the two ends. This CDR3 region has 14 residues. Germline loops: CDR1 SGDLS, CDR2 YYNGEE. DNA for the CDR3: TGTGCCAGCAGCGTCAAAGGGGGGGCTCAGCCCCAGCATTTT. Protein product: CASSVKGGAQPQHF.

The rearrangement links TRBV7-9 to TRBJ1-1; TRBD1 matches 7 bases. Trimming at V came to 5 bases and at J to 2 bases, leaving 5 bases not matched to a gene. The CDR3 runs 14 residues. Germline loops: CDR1 SEHNR, CDR2 FQNEAQ (reference sequence). The CDR3 nucleotides read TGTGCCAGCAGCCCCGGACAGGCCAACACTGAAGCTTTCTTT. This encodes CASSPGQANTEAFF.

The genes are TRBV13 and TRBJ2-7, with D maybe TRBD1 (5 bases). V was pared by 4 bases and J by 7 bases, with 20 bases between. CDR3 length: 15 residues. Germline CDR1 reads PRHDT; CDR2 reads FYEKMQ (reference sequence). The CDR3 coding sequence is TGTGCCAGCAGCTCAGCTTACCAGGGTACTGAAGAGCAGTACTTC. This encodes CASSSAYQGTEEQYF.

The gene calls are TRBV7-3 and TRBJ2-3; D possibly corresponds to TRBD2 (6 bases). The CDR3 contains 14 residues. V was pared by 5 bases and J by 4 bases, with 13 bases between. Germline lookup yields CDR1 SGHTA and CDR2 FQGTGA. Here the CDR3 reads CASSPGGAPDTQYF. The CDR3, as DNA: TGTGCCAGCAGCCCCGGGGGTGCTCCAGATACGCAGTATTTT.

In its sample, this clone was seen once. V and J are TRBV7-9 and TRBJ2-7; a possible D gene is TRBD2 (6 bases). Germline V gene sequence: CDR1 SEHNR, CDR2 FQNEAQ (reference sequence). The CDR3 extends over 16 amino acids. V was trimmed by 4 bases and J by 4 bases, leaving 20 bases between them. In DNA form, the CDR3 reads TGTGCCAGCAGCTCCTCGACAGCCCGAGGAGGGTACGAGCAGTACTTC. Protein: CASSSSTARGGYEQYF.

The CDR3 here is CASKRDSGYTF. Here the CDR3 DNA reads TGTGCCAGCAAGAGGGACTCTGGCTACACCTTC. The gene calls are TRBV7-9 and TRBJ1-2; D is perhaps TRBD1 (5 bases). The ends were cut back, 7 bases at V and 7 bases at J, with 10 bases in the middle. The CDR3 loop spans 11 amino acids. Per the germline V gene, CDR1 is SEHNR and CDR2 is FQNEAQ (reference sequence).

The CDR3 is CASSLGLAAAYEQYF. The DNA for the CDR3 is TGTGCCAGCAGCTTAGGGCTAGCGGCCGCCTACGAGCAGTACTTC. This sequence joins TRBV7-2 and TRBJ2-7, with 7 bases matching TRBD2. With 1 base clipped from V and 2 bases from J, the junction kept 5 bases outside the gene matches. The CDR3 contains 15 residues. Germline-derived CDR1 and CDR2 are SGHTA and FQGNSA.

The chain links TRBV2 to TRBJ1-6; 9 nucleotides agree with TRBD1. This CDR3 has 14 residues. The germline V gene has CDR1 SNHLY and CDR2 FYNNEI. V dropped 6 bases and J dropped 10; count of bases not matched to a gene: 7. Here the CDR3 reads CASSPDRGPSPLHF. The CDR3 region has the DNA TGTGCCAGCAGCCCGGACAGGGGACCCTCACCCCTCCACTTT. Combining the CDR3 with reference TRBV2 and TRBJ1-6 gives the whole variable domain EPEVTQTPSHQVTQMGQEVILRCVPISNHLYFYWYRQILGQKVEFLVSFYNNEISEKSEIFDDQFSVERPDGSNFTLKIRSTKLEDSAMYFCASSPDRGPSPLHFGNGTRLTVT.

This rearrangement joins TRBV7-9 to TRBJ2-3; perhaps TRBD1 as D (6 bases). The CDR3 runs 17 residues. V was cut by 4 bases and J by 6 bases, with 23 bases left in between. CDR1 and CDR2 from the germline V gene are SEHNR and FQNEAQ (reference sequence). In nucleotides, the CDR3 is TGTGCCAGCAGCTCCAACAGGGAACTGCCCTCAACCGATACGCAGTATTTT. Residues: CASSSNRELPSTDTQYF.

This clone has only one observation. The chain has TRBV28 and TRBJ1-1; D is possibly TRBD1 (5 bases). This CDR3 is built from 14 residues. V was trimmed by 3 bases and J by 4 bases, leaving 12 bases between them. The germline V gene has CDR1 MDHEN and CDR2 SYDVKM. The CDR3 sequence is CASSFPQGGTEAFF. In nucleotides, the CDR3 is TGTGCCAGCAGTTTTCCGCAGGGAGGCACTGAAGCTTTCTTT.

The gene calls are TRBV20-1 and TRBJ2-7; 7 bases are a match to TRBD2. This CDR3 has 11 residues. The V gene end was trimmed by 7 bases and the J gene end by 4 bases; junction bases not matched to a gene: 4. The V gene's germline CDR1 is DFQATT and CDR2 SNEGSKA (reference sequence). This CDR3 reads CSGLAEYEQYF. CDR3 DNA sequence: TGCAGTGGGCTAGCGGAGTACGAGCAGTACTTC.

This clone showed up just once. This chain connects TRBV19 to TRBJ2-7; D gene ambiguous. V lost 1 base to trimming and J lost 3 bases, with 13 bases between them. Germline V gene data show CDR1 as LNHDA and CDR2 as SQIVND (reference sequence). This CDR3 contains 15 residues. The CDR3 reads CASSIALRSGYEQYF. The DNA of the CDR3 is TGTGCCAGTAGTATAGCGCTGCGGAGTGGCTACGAGCAGTACTTC. Using reference TRBV19 and TRBJ2-7 for the parts outside the CDR3, the full variable domain is DGGITQSPKYLFRKEGQNVTLSCEQNLNHDAMYWYRQDPGQGLRLIYYSQIVNDFQKGDIAEGYSVSREKKESFPLTVTSAQKNPTAFYLCASSIALRSGYEQYFGPGTRLTVT.

The rearrangement joins TRBV11-2 to TRBJ1-3; 8 bases map to TRBD1. This CDR3 has 17 amino acids. Germline V gene lookup returns CDR1 SGHAT and CDR2 FQNNGV. After removal of 5 bases from V and 0 bases from J, the junction contained 9 bases not matched to a gene. CDR3 nucleotides: TGTGCCAGCAGCCCCTGGACAGGGTTCCCCTCTGGAAACACCATATATTTT. Translating it yields CASSPWTGFPSGNTIYF. Variable domain in full (rest from reference TRBV11-2 and TRBJ1-3): EAGVAQSPRYKIIEKRQSVAFWCNPISGHATLYWYQQILGQGPKLLIQFQNNGVVDDSQLPKDRFSAERLKGVDSTLKIQPAKLEDSAVYLCASSPWTGFPSGNTIYFGEGSWLTVV.

The CDR3 DNA reads TGTGCCAGCAGCCAAAGACTAACCTACAATGAGCAGTTCTTC. This translates into CASSQRLTYNEQFF. The genes are TRBV4-2 and TRBJ2-1; perhaps TRBD2 as D (5 bases). Trimming stripped 2 bases from V and 2 bases from J, with 7 bases between. CDR1 is LGHNA, CDR2 YNFKEQ, per germline. This CDR3 region has 14 residues.

V is TRBV19 and J is TRBJ1-5; 8 bases match TRBD1. Trimming took 7 bases from V and 1 from J; bases not matched to a gene: 9. CDR1 is LNHDA, CDR2 SQIVND, per germline (reference sequence). The CDR3 is made up of 16 amino acids. CDR3 in DNA: TGTGCCAGTAAGGGAGGACAGGGCCTAAGCAATCAGCCCCAGCATTTT. Its translation: CASKGGQGLSNQPQHF.

The J gene is TRBJ1-5, the V gene TRBV29-1, with D tentatively TRBD1 (6 bases). The V and J ends lost 6 bases and 3 bases respectively, with 15 bases between them. Germline V CDR1 and CDR2: SQVTM, ANQGSEA. This CDR3 is built from 14 residues. CDR3 sequence reads: CSVAEGGANQPQHF. Here the CDR3 DNA reads TGCAGCGTCGCGGAGGGGGGGGCCAATCAGCCCCAGCATTTT.

This sequence joins TRBV7-8 and TRBJ2-1; D not resolved. V was pared by 4 bases and J by 3 bases, with 7 bases between. Germline assignment: CDR1 SGHVS and CDR2 FQNEAQ. The CDR3 consists of 13 residues. The CDR3 DNA is TGTGCCAGCAGCTCCGGTGGCTACAATGAGCAGTTCTTC. It encodes CASSSGGYNEQFF.

The CDR3 region is CASSFDRARGYTF. In nucleotides, the CDR3 is TGTGCCAGCAGCTTTGACAGGGCGCGTGGCTACACCTTC. V usage is TRBV5-6 and J usage is TRBJ1-2, with TRBD1 matching 7 bases. V was pared by 2 bases and J by 7 bases, with 5 bases of the junction left unmatched. CDR1 is SGHDT, CDR2 YYEEEE, per germline. The CDR3 extends over 13 amino acids.

J is TRBJ1-2 and V is TRBV7-9; D possibly corresponds to TRBD1 (5 bases). The CDR3 is made up of 13 amino acids. Germline V gene sequence: CDR1 SEHNR, CDR2 FQNEAQ (reference sequence). Trimming left V 5 bases short and J 2 bases short, with 9 bases between. CDR3 protein: CASSRDSNYGYTF. Here the CDR3 DNA reads TGTGCCAGCAGCCGAGACAGCAACTATGGCTACACCTTC.

The CDR3 region is CASSPSGTGYYEQYF. The CDR3 DNA is TGTGCCAGCAGTCCGTCCGGGACAGGCTACTACGAGCAGTACTTC. The chain recombines TRBV6-5 with TRBJ2-7; 8 positions agree with TRBD1. CDR1 and CDR2 from the germline V gene are MNHEY and SVGAGI. The V segment lost 5 bases and the J segment 3 bases; nucleotides outside the gene matches: 9. The CDR3 has 15 residues.

The chain couples TRBV7-2 to TRBJ2-7; D ambiguous. The V gene's germline CDR1 is SGHTA and CDR2 FQGNSA. Trimming stripped 1 base from V and 2 bases from J, with 9 bases between. The CDR3 spans 14 residues. The CDR3 nucleotides are TGTGCCAGCAGCTTAGGTCGCTACCCCTACGAGCAGTACTTC. Protein: CASSLGRYPYEQYF.

The genes are TRBV7-2 and TRBJ2-5, with TRBD2 matching 7 bases. The V gene end was trimmed by 3 bases and the J gene end by 4 bases; junction bases not matched to a gene: 11. The CDR3 is 16 amino acids. Per germline, CDR1 SGHTA and CDR2 FQGNSA. CDR3 DNA: TGTGCCAGCAGCTTCCGAGCCAGGGAGGGGACAGAGACCCAGTACTTC. It codes for CASSFRAREGTETQYF. Combining the CDR3 with reference TRBV7-2 and TRBJ2-5 gives the whole variable domain GAGVSQSPSNKVTEKGKDVELRCDPISGHTALYWYRQSLGQGLEFLIYFQGNSAPDKSGLPSDRFSAERTGGSVSTLTIQRTQQEDSAVYLCASSFRAREGTETQYFGPGTRLLVL.

The CDR3 sequence: CASSDSRGLSYEQYF. The CDR3 DNA reads as TGCGCCAGCAGTGACTCGCGGGGTCTCTCCTACGAGCAGTACTTC. The gene calls are TRBV10-2 and TRBJ2-7, with a possible D match to TRBD2 (6 bases). Germline CDR1 WSHSY, CDR2 SAAADI. With 3 bases removed from V and 0 bases from J, the gap between germline ends came to 12 bases. The length of the CDR3 is 15 residues.

The CDR3 spells CASSRLRDSSYEQYF. The CDR3 DNA is TGTGCCAGCAGCCGCCTTCGGGACAGCTCCTACGAGCAGTACTTC. The chain links TRBV5-8 to TRBJ2-7; 7 positions match TRBD1. The CDR3 has 15 residues. V dropped 4 bases and J dropped 0; count of bases not matched to a gene: 7. Germline CDR1 reads SGHTS; CDR2 reads YDEGEE.

This clone was counted a single time. V and J are TRBV19 and TRBJ2-7; TRBD2 agrees at 8 bases. CDR3 size: 13 residues. Per germline, CDR1 LNHDA and CDR2 SQIVND (reference sequence). With 5 bases clipped from V and 2 bases from J, the junction kept 2 bases outside the gene matches. The CDR3 protein is CASSVGLAYEQYF. In nucleotides, the CDR3 is TGTGCCAGTAGTGTGGGACTAGCCTACGAGCAGTACTTC.

The CDR3 DNA reads as TGTGCCAGCAGTCCACTTTCTTTACAGGGGATTAGCAATCAGCCCCAGCATTTT. Its protein is CASSPLSLQGISNQPQHF. The rearrangement joins TRBV28 to TRBJ1-5, with 7 bases identical to TRBD1. The junction had 13 bases not matched to a gene; V was cut back by 5 bases and J by 0 bases. CDR3 length: 18 residues. From germline, CDR1 is MDHEN and CDR2 SYDVKM.

The chain couples TRBV16 to TRBJ2-7, with 8 nucleotides matching TRBD1. The CDR3 extends over 14 amino acids. The germline CDR1 and CDR2 sequences are KGHSY and FQNENV. The junction had 6 bases not matched to a gene; V was cut back by 4 bases and J by 4 bases. This chain's CDR3 is CASSPGQGIYEQYF. CDR3 sequence (DNA): TGTGCCAGCAGCCCTGGACAGGGTATATACGAGCAGTACTTC.